Following are 32 T cell receptor beta chains from one sample sequenced in a study of blood T cell repertoires in COVID-19. Assay: immunoSEQ multiplex PCR; the TCRdb copy retains only in-frame clones and omits some. The repertoire consists of over 50,000 clones, with around 90% occurring once and the leading ten covering roughly 8%. Sequenced material: peripheral blood. The receptors stem from a man aged 45-65 years with active COVID-19.

This chain connects TRBV7-2 to TRBJ2-5, with 7 bases lining up with TRBD2. The ends lost 6 bases at V and 4 bases at J; junction bases unmatched: 5. Per germline, CDR1 SGHTA and CDR2 FQGNSA. The CDR3 sequence is 13 residues long. The CDR3 nucleotides read TGTGCCAGCAGGCGGGGGAGCCTAGAGACCCAGTACTTC. It yields the protein CASRRGSLETQYF.

A single count supports this clone. The chain combines TRBV5-1 with TRBJ2-3; a weak D match, TRBD1 (5 bases). Trimming left V 3 bases short and J 0 bases short, with 14 bases between. The germline CDR1 and CDR2 sequences are SGHRS and YFSETQ. The CDR3 consists of 16 residues. This CDR3 is CASSSPQGLSTDTQYF. The CDR3 coding sequence is TGCGCCAGCAGCTCGCCCCAGGGTCTTAGCACAGATACGCAGTATTTT.

The chain couples TRBV7-2 to TRBJ2-3, with 9 bases lining up with TRBD2. Germline V gene data show CDR1 as SGHTA and CDR2 as FQGNSA. The CDR3 has 16 residues. The J segment lost 8 bases and the V segment lost 2 bases, leaving 11 bases of the junction unmatched. CDR3 in DNA: TGTGCCAGCAGCTTACAAGGCTTGACTAGCGGAGGTACGCAGTATTTT. It yields the protein CASSLQGLTSGGTQYF.

The V call is TRBV24-1, the J call TRBJ2-1; 12 nucleotides align to TRBD1. The ends lost 3 bases at V and 4 bases at J; junction bases unmatched: 6. Germline V gene data show CDR1 as KGHDR and CDR2 as SFDVKD. CDR3 length: 17 residues. The CDR3 region is CATSDMGQGALYNEQFF. DNA for the CDR3: TGTGCCACCAGTGATATGGGACAGGGGGCATTATACAATGAGCAGTTCTTC.

This sequence joins TRBV4-3 and TRBJ2-2; perhaps TRBD2 as D (6 bases). Trimming pared 6 bases from V and 1 base from J, leaving 18 bases between. This CDR3 is 17 amino acids long. CDR1 and CDR2 from the germline V gene are LGHNA and YSLEER. CDR3 region: CASRKRISGGNTGELFF. CDR3 DNA: TGCGCCAGCAGAAAACGTATTAGCGGAGGGAACACCGGGGAGCTGTTTTTT.

V usage is TRBV5-4 and J usage is TRBJ2-4; 8 bases are a match to TRBD1. Germline CDR1 is SGHNT and CDR2 is YYREEE (reference sequence). CDR3 length equals 14 residues. V shed 3 bases and J 8 bases; nucleotides not matched to a gene: 7. The CDR3 DNA sequence: TGTGCCAGCAGCTCCCAGACAGGGGAGGACATTCAGTACTTC. The encoded protein is CASSSQTGEDIQYF.

This clone was seen once. V and J are TRBV11-1 and TRBJ2-2, with 7 bases that match TRBD1. The trim removed 5 bases at V and 3 bases at J, leaving 3 bases unmatched. The CDR3 extends over 14 amino acids. CDR1 and CDR2 (germline): SGHAT, FQDESV (reference sequence). CDR3 in amino acids: CASSTDRDTGELFF. CDR3 DNA: TGTGCCAGCAGCACCGACAGGGACACCGGGGAGCTGTTTTTT.

This clone was detected only once. At one end the junction does not follow the germline gene, possibly because of a read error. The chain employs TRBV4-3 and TRBJ1-6; D is ambiguous. The CDR3 extends over 9 amino acids. Per the germline V gene, CDR1 is LGHNA and CDR2 is YSLEER. The chain's CDR3 is CASSQETDF. The CDR3 region has the DNA TGCGCCAGCAGCCAAGAAACAGACTTT.

The chain couples TRBV24-1 to TRBJ2-1, with 8 bases identical to TRBD1. The CDR3 contains 17 residues. V gave up 2 bases and J gave up 5 bases; unmatched junction bases: 10. CDR1 is KGHDR, CDR2 SFDVKD, per germline. The CDR3 here is CATSDYPTGVGDNEQFF. The DNA of the CDR3 is TGTGCCACCAGTGATTACCCGACAGGGGTTGGAGACAATGAGCAGTTCTTC.

V usage is TRBV9 and J usage is TRBJ2-3; 10 bases fit TRBD2. Germline CDR1 reads SGDLS; CDR2 reads YYNGEE. CDR3 size: 16 residues. With V trimmed by 4 bases and J by 2 bases, 7 bases remained unmatched. CDR3 sequence (DNA): TGTGCCAGCAGCATTCCTCTAGCGGGAGCCACAGATACGCAGTATTTT. Protein product: CASSIPLAGATDTQYF.

The rearrangement uses TRBV6-2 or TRBV6-3 and TRBJ1-5, with D possibly being TRBD1 (6 bases). The V gene lost 6 bases and the J gene lost 2 bases, with 11 bases spanning the gap. Germline V gives CDR1 MNHEY, CDR2 SVGEGT. CDR3 length: 14 amino acids. The DNA for the CDR3 is TGTGCCAGCAGCGCCAGGGGCGGCAATCAGCCCCAGCATTTT. This encodes CASSARGGNQPQHF.

The gene calls are TRBV5-4 and TRBJ1-6, with 7 bases matching TRBD1. CDR3 length: 14 amino acids. Germline V gene data show CDR1 as SGHNT and CDR2 as YYREEE (reference sequence). The V and J ends lost 10 bases and 0 bases, in that order; junction bases with no gene match: 4. The CDR3 nucleotides are TGTGCCGGACAGGACAACTCCTATAATTCACCCCTCCACTTT. The encoded protein is CAGQDNSYNSPLHF.

The V and J genes are TRBV6-5 and TRBJ2-7, with 10 bases fitting TRBD1. CDR3 size: 15 residues. Germline V lookup: CDR1 MNHEY, CDR2 SVGAGI. With V trimmed by 6 bases and J by 7 bases, 12 bases remained unmatched. CDR3 protein: CASRSQGQGLKEQYF. CDR3 bases: TGTGCCAGCAGGTCTCAGGGACAGGGGTTAAAAGAGCAGTACTTC.

The chain uses TRBV19 and TRBJ2-1; 8 bases align to TRBD2. Germline assignment: CDR1 LNHDA and CDR2 SQIVND (reference sequence). Trimming cost V 3 bases and J 7 bases; bases outside gene matches: 11. CDR3 length equals 16 residues. The CDR3 DNA reads TGTGCCAGTAGTATTCTTATAGCGGGGAAATGGAATGAGCAGTTCTTC. It specifies CASSILIAGKWNEQFF.

The chain employs TRBV6-2 or TRBV6-3 and TRBJ2-5, with 8 bases identical to TRBD1. The CDR3 spans 14 residues. Germline-derived CDR1 and CDR2 are MNHEY and SVGEGT. The trim removed 6 bases at V and 4 bases at J, leaving 7 bases unmatched. For the CDR3, the DNA is TGTGCCAGCAGCGTGACAGGGGACGGAGAGACCCAGTACTTC. Protein product: CASSVTGDGETQYF.

The chain carries TRBV20-1 and TRBJ1-1; 9 bases are shared with TRBD1. The CDR3 length is 12 residues. CDR1 and CDR2 from the germline V gene are DFQATT and SNEGSKA (reference sequence). V lost 3 bases and J lost 12; bases outside the gene matches: 8. The CDR3 region has the DNA TGCAGTGCTAGTGGACAGGGGCGGATATCTTTCTTT. Encoded protein: CSASGQGRISFF.

The rearrangement uses TRBV24-1 and TRBJ1-5, with TRBD1 matching 10 bases. This CDR3 has 17 amino acids. V was clipped by 4 bases and J by 3 bases; unmatched bases: 8. Germline CDR1 KGHDR, CDR2 SFDVKD. The CDR3 reads CATSDQAGTGVNQPQHF. The CDR3 DNA reads TGTGCCACCAGTGACCAAGCCGGGACAGGGGTCAATCAGCCCCAGCATTTT.

This clone showed up just once. The chain has TRBV30 and TRBJ2-5, with 9 bases that match TRBD1. Germline V lookup: CDR1 GTSNPN, CDR2 SVGIG (reference sequence). The V gene end was trimmed by 1 base and the J gene end by 3 bases; junction bases not matched to a gene: 3. The CDR3 has 14 amino acids. CDR3 sequence reads: CAWSDRDREETQYF. In DNA, the CDR3 is TGTGCCTGGAGTGACAGGGACAGGGAAGAGACCCAGTACTTC.

The J gene is TRBJ2-7, the V gene TRBV3-1 (or the pseudogene TRBV3-2); 7 bases are shared with TRBD1. The CDR3 contains 12 residues. The V segment lost 5 bases and the J segment 6 bases; nucleotides outside the gene matches: 4. The germline V gene encodes CDR1 LGHDT and CDR2 YNNKEL (reference sequence). CDR3 in DNA: TGTGCCAGCAGCATCCCAGGGGGCGAGCAGTACTTC. It is translated as CASSIPGGEQYF.

The chain joins TRBV2 to TRBJ1-6, with no clear D. From germline, CDR1 is SNHLY and CDR2 FYNNEI. The CDR3 has 12 residues. Trimming took 5 bases from V and 8 from J, leaving 7 bases between them. The CDR3 nucleotides read TGTGCCAGCAGTTCGAGTGATTCACCCCTCCACTTT. Translation: CASSSSDSPLHF.

This chain links TRBV9 with TRBJ2-7; 12 bases map to TRBD2. This CDR3 has 16 residues. Germline V gene data show CDR1 as SGDLS and CDR2 as YYNGEE. The J segment lost 5 bases and the V segment lost 0 bases, leaving 6 bases of the junction unmatched. CDR3 DNA: TGTGCCAGCAGCGTAGTTGTGGCTAGCGGGAGGGACGAGCAGTACTTC. This codes for CASSVVVASGRDEQYF.

V is TRBV5-4 and J is TRBJ2-2; 10 bases map to TRBD2. The germline V gene encodes CDR1 SGHNT and CDR2 YYREEE (reference sequence). This CDR3 has 15 amino acids. Trimming took 0 bases from V and 5 from J; bases not matched to a gene: 1. CDR3 nucleotide sequence: TGTGCCAGCAGCTTGGGGACTAGCGGTACCGGGGAGCTGTTTTTT. Its translation is CASSLGTSGTGELFF.

The V and J genes are TRBV11-2 and TRBJ1-5; D unresolved. The germline V and J ends were trimmed by 0 bases and 2 bases, with 11 bases remaining between them. The V gene's germline CDR1 is SGHAT and CDR2 FQNNGV. The CDR3 has 16 residues. The CDR3: CASSLDVSRGNQPQHF. CDR3 sequence (DNA): TGTGCCAGCAGCTTAGATGTCAGTCGGGGCAATCAGCCCCAGCATTTT.

V is TRBV7-9 and J is TRBJ2-7, with D perhaps matching TRBD1 (6 bases). The CDR3 extends over 14 amino acids. V shed 5 bases and J shed 4 bases, with 15 bases lying between them. Germline lookup yields CDR1 SEHNR and CDR2 FQNEAQ (reference sequence). The CDR3 coding sequence is TGTGCCAGCAGCACTAGTCAGGGGTCGTACGAGCAGTACTTC. It codes for CASSTSQGSYEQYF.

This chain links TRBV4-2 with TRBJ2-1; maybe TRBD2 (5 bases). CDR1 is LGHNA and CDR2 is YNFKEQ in the germline V gene. V was pared by 3 bases and J by 3 bases, with 9 bases between. CDR3 size: 14 residues. The CDR3 loop reads CASSQSGNYNEQFF. The DNA for the CDR3 is TGTGCCAGCAGCCAGAGCGGTAACTACAATGAGCAGTTCTTC.

The chain combines TRBV18 with TRBJ1-5, with 10 bases that match TRBD1. V shed 4 bases and J 2 bases; nucleotides not matched to a gene: 2. The CDR3 is 15 residues long. Germline CDR1 and CDR2: KGHSH and LQKENI. CDR3 region: CASSLGTGGNQPQHF. The CDR3 region has the DNA TGTGCCAGCTCACTAGGGACAGGGGGCAATCAGCCCCAGCATTTT.

The V gene is TRBV30, the J gene TRBJ1-3, with D uncertain. The V gene's germline CDR1 is GTSNPN and CDR2 SVGIG (reference sequence). Deletions cut 5 bases from V and 0 bases from J, with 8 bases between. CDR3 length equals 13 residues. CDR3 protein: CAWALGSGNTIYF. The CDR3 bases are TGTGCCTGGGCGCTCGGCTCTGGAAACACCATATATTTT.

This sequence joins TRBV6-2 or TRBV6-3 and TRBJ2-3, with TRBD2 matching over 13 bases. Germline V gene data show CDR1 as MNHEY and CDR2 as SVGEGT. V gave up 6 bases and J gave up 2 bases; unmatched junction bases: 8. The CDR3 sequence is 17 residues long. As DNA, the CDR3 is TGTGCCAGCAGCCGGACTAGCGGGGGAACTTTCACAGATACGCAGTATTTT. The encoded protein is CASSRTSGGTFTDTQYF.

The rearrangement joins TRBV19 to TRBJ2-2, with TRBD1 matching 9 bases. After removal of 6 bases from V and 0 bases from J, the junction contained 2 bases not matched to a gene. The V gene's germline CDR1 is LNHDA and CDR2 SQIVND (reference sequence). The CDR3 sequence is 15 residues long. The CDR3 is CASSDRGSNTGELFF. The CDR3 coding sequence is TGTGCCAGTAGCGACAGGGGGTCGAACACCGGGGAGCTGTTTTTT.

Worth noting for this clone: Other DNA sequences in the same sample also yield this CDR3. V usage is TRBV5-1 and J usage is TRBJ2-5, with 8 bases that match TRBD1. Per germline, CDR1 SGHRS and CDR2 YFSETQ. V dropped 2 bases and J dropped 1; count of bases not matched to a gene: 1. CDR3 length: 14 amino acids. The CDR3 reads CASSLGQGQETQYF. The CDR3 nucleotides are TGCGCCAGCAGCTTAGGACAGGGCCAAGAGACCCAGTACTTC.

The V and J genes are TRBV5-1 and TRBJ1-1; no clear D. V dropped 2 bases and J dropped 8 bases, with 10 bases sitting between them. Germline V gives CDR1 SGHRS, CDR2 YFSETQ. This CDR3 comprises 12 residues. The CDR3 region has the DNA TGCGCCAGCAGCTTCGGGAAGACGGAAGCTTTCTTT. It codes for CASSFGKTEAFF.

In its sample, this clone ranks as medium-sized. The chain recombines TRBV6-1 with TRBJ1-5; no definite D call. The CDR3 runs 15 residues. V dropped 3 bases and J dropped 0 bases, with 9 bases sitting between them. Germline V gene sequence: CDR1 MNHNS, CDR2 SASEGT. The CDR3 spells CASSEPGISNQPQHF. Here the CDR3 DNA reads TGTGCCAGCAGTGAGCCGGGAATTAGCAATCAGCCCCAGCATTTT.